Following are 19 T cell receptor beta chains from one sample sequenced in a study of T cells in localized non-small cell lung cancer. Method: immunoSEQ multiplex PCR; TCRdb's copy keeps in-frame clones and lacks some. The table includes about 3,400 clones, 25% to 30% detected once. Sequencing used lung tumor tissue, obtained before any cancer treatment. The receptors were gathered from a female donor of 60 years or more with stage I lung adenocarcinoma.

V and J are TRBV6-7 and TRBJ2-1; possibly TRBD2 for D (6 bases). TRBV6-7 is an ORF; its function is uncertain. This CDR3 region has 15 residues. V was cut by 7 bases and J by 4 bases, with 17 bases left in between. The chain's CDR3 is CASIKPPGVYNEQFF. The CDR3 DNA reads TGTGCCAGCATTAAACCTCCGGGGGTATACAATGAGCAGTTCTTC.

This clone has just a few counts. The chain is built from TRBV6-8 and TRBJ2-7, with 10 bases aligning to TRBD1. V dropped 4 bases and J dropped 2; count of bases not matched to a gene: 2. The CDR3 length is 14 residues. Germline lookup yields CDR1 MNHGY and CDR2 SAAAGT. The CDR3 coding sequence is TGTGCCAGCAGTTGGGACAGGGGTCCCTACGAGCAGTACTTC. The encoded protein is CASSWDRGPYEQYF.

The chain employs TRBV6-8 and TRBJ1-1; D perhaps matches TRBD1 (5 bases). V was cut by 6 bases and J by 2 bases, with 13 bases left in between. Looked up from germline, CDR1 is MNHGY and CDR2 is SAAAGT. The CDR3 runs to 14 residues. The CDR3 nucleotides read TGTGCCAGCAGCTCTCGAGGGGTTAACACTGAAGCTTTCTTT. This encodes CASSSRGVNTEAFF.

The gene calls are TRBV6-8 and TRBJ1-1; D may be TRBD1 (5 bases). Germline V gene data show CDR1 as MNHGY and CDR2 as SAAAGT. V was pared by 2 bases and J by 0 bases, with 16 bases between. This CDR3 comprises 17 residues. The CDR3 region is CASSYKFWGSLNTEAFF. CDR3 nucleotide sequence: TGTGCCAGCAGTTACAAGTTTTGGGGGAGCCTGAACACTGAAGCTTTCTTT.

The chain combines TRBV11-3 with TRBJ2-3; D is undetermined. Germline V lookup: CDR1 SGHNT, CDR2 YENEEA. This CDR3 contains 16 residues. V lost 1 base, J lost 2 bases, and 13 bases lay in between. The CDR3 DNA reads as TGTGCCAGCAGCTTAGGACTTCAAACCCACACAGATACGCAGTATTTT. Translating gives CASSLGLQTHTDTQYF.

The chain joins TRBV18 to TRBJ2-1; 9 nucleotides agree with TRBD1. Germline CDR1 KGHSH, CDR2 LQKENI. The CDR3 is 15 amino acids. The trim removed 3 bases at V and 7 bases at J, leaving 7 bases unmatched. The CDR3 DNA sequence: TGTGCCAGCTCACCGGTGACAGGGGGGTCAAATGAGCAGTTCTTC. Translation gives CASSPVTGGSNEQFF.

This chain uses TRBV6-8 with TRBJ2-5; 9 positions match TRBD2. The length of the CDR3 is 13 residues. Germline CDR1 MNHGY, CDR2 SAAAGT. V lost 6 bases, J lost 6 bases, and 5 bases stayed unmatched. CDR3 DNA sequence: TGTGCCAGCAGGCGGGAGGGCTCGAAGACCCAGTACTTC. Amino acid sequence: CASRREGSKTQYF.

The V and J genes are TRBV19 and TRBJ1-1; D gene ambiguous. V lost 5 bases and J 1 base, leaving 11 bases between the germline ends. This CDR3 has 14 residues. Germline V gene data show CDR1 as LNHDA and CDR2 as SQIVND (reference sequence). CDR3 region: CASSLHQKNTEAFF. The CDR3 DNA follows: TGTGCCAGTAGTCTGCACCAGAAGAACACTGAAGCTTTCTTT.

This chain connects TRBV5-1 to TRBJ1-5; TRBD1 aligns across 9 bases. CDR1 SGHRS and CDR2 YFSETQ come from the germline V gene. V dropped 4 bases and J dropped 8; count of bases not matched to a gene: 7. The length of the CDR3 is 14 residues. Here the CDR3 reads CASSTGTGREPQHF. In DNA form, the CDR3 reads TGCGCCAGCAGCACCGGGACAGGGAGGGAGCCCCAGCATTTT.

The V gene is TRBV5-1, the J gene TRBJ2-1; D is unclear. The CDR3 covers 14 residues. Germline V gene lookup returns CDR1 SGHRS and CDR2 YFSETQ. V was shortened by 2 bases and J by 6 bases, with 12 bases between the two germline ends. The CDR3 DNA follows: TGCGCCAGCAGCTTAAACACCGGGTTCAATGAGCAGTTCTTC. Its protein is CASSLNTGFNEQFF.

The chain recombines TRBV5-1 with TRBJ2-7; D remains ambiguous. The CDR3 totals 17 residues. V lost 2 bases and J 0 bases, leaving 18 bases between the germline ends. The germline CDR1 and CDR2 sequences are SGHRS and YFSETQ. The CDR3 nucleotides are TGCGCCAGCAGCTTCTCCGCCGGGTTAGGGTTCTCCTACGAGCAGTACTTC. Protein product: CASSFSAGLGFSYEQYF.

This clone was seen a few times. The chain employs TRBV11-3 and TRBJ1-2; D gene uncertain. The CDR3 is made up of 15 amino acids. The V gene's germline CDR1 is SGHNT and CDR2 YENEEA. V was trimmed by 5 bases and J by 2 bases, leaving 15 bases between them. This CDR3 reads CASSPRRKGNYGYTF. The CDR3 coding sequence is TGTGCCAGCAGCCCCCGGCGGAAAGGAAACTATGGCTACACCTTC.

In its sample, this clone was seen a few times. This chain links TRBV19 with TRBJ1-5, with D tentatively TRBD1 (5 bases). V was trimmed by 3 bases and J by 6 bases, leaving 9 bases between them. CDR1 is LNHDA and CDR2 is SQIVND in the germline V gene (reference sequence). The CDR3 loop spans 13 amino acids. CDR3 coding DNA: TGTGCCAGTAGTATGCAGGGTGGTCAGCCCCAGCATTTT. The encoded protein is CASSMQGGQPQHF.

The chain links TRBV10-2 to TRBJ2-7, with TRBD1 matching 9 bases. The CDR3 extends over 15 amino acids. Germline V gives CDR1 WSHSY, CDR2 SAAADI. V shed 3 bases and J 6 bases; nucleotides not matched to a gene: 9. This CDR3 is CASSDQQGARGEQYF. The DNA of the CDR3 is TGCGCCAGCAGTGACCAACAGGGGGCGCGTGGCGAGCAGTACTTC.

The rearrangement joins TRBV5-1 to TRBJ2-7, with D hard to call. Trimming took off 5 bases at V and 3 bases at J, with 18 bases between the two ends. This CDR3 has 15 residues. Germline assignment: CDR1 SGHRS and CDR2 YFSETQ. As DNA, the CDR3 is TGCGCCAGCAGAAATACACGGGCCGACGACTACGAGCAGTACTTC. Its translation is CASRNTRADDYEQYF.

The V call is TRBV19, the J call TRBJ1-2; D is unclear. Germline V gives CDR1 LNHDA, CDR2 SQIVND (reference sequence). V lost 3 bases and J lost 11, with 10 bases in between. This CDR3 spans 11 amino acids. The CDR3 bases are TGTGCCAGTAGTATGGGGATTGGGTACACCTTC. This translates into CASSMGIGYTF.

This chain uses TRBV6-8 with TRBJ2-2; D not resolved. V shed 10 bases and J shed 1 base, with 10 bases lying between them. Per the germline V gene, CDR1 is MNHGY and CDR2 is SAAAGT. The length of the CDR3 is 13 residues. The CDR3 region has the DNA TGTGCCATCCAGATACAGAACACCGGGGAGCTGTTTTTT. Protein sequence: CAIQIQNTGELFF.

This clone was detected a few times. The genes are TRBV27 and TRBJ1-2, with 7 bases lining up with TRBD1. CDR3 size: 13 residues. Trimming took 10 bases from V and 9 from J; bases not matched to a gene: 14. From germline, CDR1 is MNHEY and CDR2 SMNVEV (reference sequence). The CDR3 spells CATSGDSLESYTF. CDR3 bases: TGTGCCACCAGCGGGGACAGCCTAGAGAGCTACACCTTC.

The chain recombines TRBV7-5 with TRBJ2-7; no DNA check was done on the table's D call, TRBD2. TRBV7-5 is a recognized pseudogene. The CDR3 sequence is 14 residues long. CDR3 DNA sequence: TGTGCCAGCAGCTTGGGGGGGGACCTTGTCGAGCAGTACTTC. Protein product: CASSLGGDLVEQYF.